This TCR beta chain was recorded in a study of cytomegalovirus exposure and HLA in healthy donors. As to this clone: The antigen is not known.

Germline V gene sequence: CDR1 GTSNPN, CDR2 SVGIG (reference sequence). The CDR3 is made up of 12 amino acids. The donors, nominally healthy at sampling, likely had unrecorded immune exposures. Amplification used 60 Vbeta primers and 13 Jbeta primers. Here immunoSEQ multiplex PCR was the method, and the copy in TCRdb shows in-frame clones only, minus some. The sample has about 150,000 clones, roughly 80% seen once; the top ten hold around 3%. Points from the study as a whole: Beyond CMV serostatus, there was no information to go on about immune exposure.

This receptor was identified in a middle-aged man in good health and CMV-seropositive. The chain carries TRBV30 and TRBJ2-5, with 7 bases fitting TRBD1. The end of the DNA is better explained by TRBJ2-7, so the J call may be wrong. The sequenced sample consisted of PBMCs. This chain's CDR3 is CAWLTGNYEQYF. As DNA, the CDR3 is TGTGCCTGGTTGACAGGGAACTACGAGCAGTACTTC.